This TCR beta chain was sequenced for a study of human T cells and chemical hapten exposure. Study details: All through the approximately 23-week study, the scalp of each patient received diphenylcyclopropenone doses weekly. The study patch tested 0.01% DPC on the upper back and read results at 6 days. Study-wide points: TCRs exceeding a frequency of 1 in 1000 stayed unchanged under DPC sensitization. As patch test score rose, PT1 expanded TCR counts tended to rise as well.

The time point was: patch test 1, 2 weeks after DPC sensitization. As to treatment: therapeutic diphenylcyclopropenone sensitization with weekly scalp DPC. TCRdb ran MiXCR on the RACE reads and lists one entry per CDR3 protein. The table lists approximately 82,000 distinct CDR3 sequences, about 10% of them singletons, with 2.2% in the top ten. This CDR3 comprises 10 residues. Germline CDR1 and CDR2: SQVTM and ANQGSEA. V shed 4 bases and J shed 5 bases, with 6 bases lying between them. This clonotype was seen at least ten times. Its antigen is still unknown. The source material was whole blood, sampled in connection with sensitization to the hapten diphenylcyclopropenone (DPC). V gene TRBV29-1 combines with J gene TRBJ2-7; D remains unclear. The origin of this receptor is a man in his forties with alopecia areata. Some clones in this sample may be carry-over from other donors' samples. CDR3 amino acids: CSVVWDEQYF. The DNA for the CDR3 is TGCAGCGTTGTTTGGGACGAGCAGTACTTC.